Presented here are 9 T cell receptor beta chains from one specimen sequenced in a study of shared clonotypes between healthy human individuals. Here immunoSEQ multiplex PCR was the method, and the copy in TCRdb shows in-frame clones only, minus some. The repertoire consists of 200,000 to 250,000 clones, with approximately 65% occurring once and the leading ten covering 11%. Sequenced material: memory CD4+ T cells sorted from blood. Noted subset: CD45RA-negative fraction. The source is a man aged 30 to 39 in good health.

In its sample, this clone was seen a few times. The CDR3 coding sequence is TGTGCCAGCAGTTTAACAGGGTATGAAAAACTGTTTTTT. This encodes CASSLTGYEKLFF. The V and J genes are TRBV27 and TRBJ1-4; maybe TRBD1 (6 bases). V shed 2 bases and J shed 6 bases, with 7 bases lying between them. CDR3 length: 13 residues. Germline CDR1 is MNHEY and CDR2 is SMNVEV (reference sequence).

Only a few counts were recorded for this clone. This chain joins TRBV10-3 and TRBJ1-3; D is ambiguous. The ends were cut back, 7 bases at V and 11 bases at J, with 18 bases in the middle. The CDR3 consists of 13 residues. Germline CDR1 and CDR2: ENHRY and SYGVKD. CDR3 loop: CAIKQSHLEPIYF. For the CDR3, the DNA is TGTGCCATCAAACAGTCCCACCTTGAACCCATATATTTT.

The rearrangement uses TRBV7-3 and TRBJ2-3; weak D call: TRBD1 (5 bases). Trimming shortened V by 0 bases and J by 0 bases, and 10 bases separated the two germline ends. CDR3 size: 16 residues. From germline, CDR1 is SGHTA and CDR2 FQGTGA. The CDR3 DNA follows: TGTGCCAGCAGCTTAACAGGGGCTTGGAGCACAGATACGCAGTATTTT. It translates to CASSLTGAWSTDTQYF.

This sequence joins TRBV25-1 and TRBJ2-1; 16 nucleotides agree with TRBD2. The CDR3 runs to 18 residues. V trimming: 6 bases; J trimming: 8 bases; junction bases outside the gene matches: 13. CDR1 MGHDK and CDR2 SYGVNS come from the germline V gene. In DNA form, the CDR3 reads TGTGCCAGCAGGGGACTAGCGGGAGGGCCCGGTGTTTCAGATGAGCAGTTCTTC. Its protein is CASRGLAGGPGVSDEQFF.

This clone was detected once. The genes are TRBV2 and TRBJ2-7; maybe TRBD1 (6 bases). This CDR3 contains 12 residues. V lost 6 bases and J 6 bases, leaving 12 bases between the germline ends. The germline V gene encodes CDR1 SNHLY and CDR2 FYNNEI. The CDR3 DNA is TGTGCCAGCAGGGGGACACCCCGCGAGCAGTACTTC. Its translation: CASRGTPREQYF.

This chain joins TRBV11-3 and TRBJ1-3; 7 nucleotides match TRBD1. With 2 bases clipped from V and 0 bases from J, the junction kept 4 bases outside the gene matches. CDR3 size: 16 residues. Germline values: CDR1 SGHNT, CDR2 YENEEA. The CDR3 bases are TGTGCCAGCAGCTTATACGACAGGGTCTCTGGAAACACCATATATTTT. Its translation: CASSLYDRVSGNTIYF.

This rearrangement joins TRBV27 to TRBJ2-7; D uncertain. The CDR3 has 13 residues. Germline V gene data show CDR1 as MNHEY and CDR2 as SMNVEV (reference sequence). V lost 7 bases and J 3 bases, leaving 13 bases between the germline ends. CDR3 region: CASTRARGYEQYF. The CDR3 DNA reads as TGTGCCAGCACTAGGGCACGCGGCTACGAGCAGTACTTC.

A few counts support this clone. The chain couples TRBV6-4 to TRBJ2-2; D is unclear. CDR3 size: 13 residues. The V gene lost 0 bases and the J gene lost 8 bases, with 7 bases spanning the gap. Germline V gene data show CDR1 as MRHNA and CDR2 as SNTAGT. The CDR3 loop reads CASSDSSAGELFF. The DNA for the CDR3 is TGTGCCAGCAGTGACTCGTCGGCGGGGGAGCTGTTTTTT.

The chain joins TRBV5-6 to TRBJ2-7; 8 bases are shared with TRBD2. V lost 4 bases to trimming and J lost 1 base; unmatched junction nucleotides: 10. The V gene's germline CDR1 is SGHDT and CDR2 YYEEEE. This CDR3 spans 16 amino acids. The CDR3 spells CASSPTSGLESYEQYF. In DNA form, the CDR3 reads TGTGCCAGCAGCCCAACCTCGGGACTAGAGTCCTACGAGCAGTACTTC.